The 10 T cell receptor beta chains below all came from one sample that was sequenced in a study of patients and donors after allogeneic stem cell transplantation. TCRdb analysed the RT-PCR reads with MiXCR anew, one entry per CDR3 protein. The data show about 87,000 distinct CDR3 sequences, with approximately 5.2% seen just once and 2.5% to 3% held by the top ten. The specimen was blood, either unsorted or a sorted T cell fraction (not recorded which). The receptor set was obtained from a human donor who was either an allogeneic HSCT recipient or a stem cell or donor lymphocyte infusion donor (not recorded which). It is not recorded whose cells these are; they may come from a transplant donor.

This clonotype was seen at least ten times. J is TRBJ1-2 and V is TRBV20-1, with no clear D. V lost 6 bases and J lost 1, with 15 bases in between. Looked up from germline, CDR1 is DFQATT and CDR2 is SNEGSKA (reference sequence). This CDR3 region has 14 residues. CDR3 in amino acids: CSAHTATDNYGYTF. As DNA, the CDR3 is TGCAGTGCCCACACTGCTACGGATAACTATGGCTACACCTTC.

The table lists this clonotype with many counts. The J gene is TRBJ2-2, the V gene TRBV7-3, with D unclear. The CDR3 runs 14 residues. Deletions cut 6 bases from V and 6 bases from J, with 14 bases between. Looked up from germline, CDR1 is SGHTA and CDR2 is FQGTGA. The CDR3, as DNA: TGTGCCAGCAGGCCGTCTGGAGCTTCCGGGGAGCTGTTTTTT. Residues: CASRPSGASGELFF.

This clonotype was recorded at least ten times. V usage is TRBV20-1 and J usage is TRBJ1-1, with 7 bases aligning to TRBD1. This CDR3 spans 15 amino acids. The germline V gene encodes CDR1 DFQATT and CDR2 SNEGSKA (reference sequence). V gave up 0 bases and J gave up 3 bases; unmatched junction bases: 7. DNA for the CDR3: TGCAGTGCTAGAGAACAGGGGAGACAGGACACTGAAGCTTTCTTT. Translating gives CSAREQGRQDTEAFF.

This clonotype showed up many times. The chain employs TRBV3-1 and TRBJ1-2; TRBD1 matches at 8 bases. Germline V gene sequence: CDR1 LGHDT, CDR2 YNNKEL (reference sequence). This CDR3 contains 15 residues. J gave up 4 bases and V 1 base, and 5 bases lay outside the gene matches. In DNA, the CDR3 is TGTGCCAGCAGCCAAGCAGGGGGCTGGGGCTATGGCTACACCTTC. This translates into CASSQAGGWGYGYTF.

This clonotype was counted ten times or more. The chain links TRBV12-3 or TRBV12-4 to TRBJ1-2, with TRBD1 as a possible D gene (5 bases). Trimming shortened V by 7 bases and J by 6 bases, and 18 bases separated the two germline ends. The CDR3 has 14 residues. The CDR3 DNA is TGTGCCAGCAATCCCGGGCGGGGCAGGGATGGCTACACCTTC. Protein product: CASNPGRGRDGYTF.

At least ten counts were recorded for this clonotype. The V gene is TRBV18, the J gene TRBJ2-7; the D is unclear. The CDR3 spans 12 residues. The V and J ends lost 2 bases and 3 bases respectively, with 5 bases between them. The germline CDR1 and CDR2 sequences are KGHSH and LQKENI. This CDR3 is CASSPSDYEQYF. CDR3 coding DNA: TGTGCCAGCTCACCATCTGACTACGAGCAGTACTTC.

This clonotype occurred many times. The chain combines TRBV4-2 with TRBJ2-5, with D unresolved. The CDR3 consists of 12 residues. Trimming cost V 4 bases and J 5 bases, with 8 bases left between them. Germline CDR1 and CDR2: LGHNA and YNFKEQ. In DNA, the CDR3 is TGTGCCAGCAGCCGCGACTCGGAGACCCAGTACTTC. It codes for CASSRDSETQYF.

This clonotype was detected a few times. V usage is TRBV5-4 and J usage is TRBJ1-1, with 9 bases identical to TRBD1. The CDR3 is 16 residues long. Losses at the gene ends were 0 bases for V and 4 bases for J; bases not matched to a gene: 7. Germline CDR1 SGHNT, CDR2 YYREEE (reference sequence). CDR3 in amino acids: CASSLAGTGYGTEAFF. Written as DNA, the CDR3 is TGTGCCAGCAGCTTGGCCGGGACAGGGTATGGCACTGAAGCTTTCTTT. Supplemented by reference TRBV5-4 and TRBJ1-1, the full variable domain reads ETGVTQSPTHLIKTRGQQVTLRCSSQSGHNTVSWYQQALGQGPQFIFQYYREEENGRGNFPPRFSGLQFPNYSSELNVNALELDDSALYLCASSLAGTGYGTEAFFGQGTRLTVV.

This clonotype was recorded many times. The chain has TRBV20-1 and TRBJ2-1, with 8 bases that match TRBD2. The V gene end was trimmed by 5 bases and the J gene end by 2 bases; junction bases not matched to a gene: 8. Germline V gene sequence: CDR1 DFQATT, CDR2 SNEGSKA (reference sequence). The CDR3 is 15 residues long. The CDR3 DNA sequence: TGCAGTGCTGAAGACCGGGGGGGCCCCTACAATGAGCAGTTCTTC. Translated: CSAEDRGGPYNEQFF.

This clonotype was seen a few times. The V and J genes are TRBV19 and TRBJ2-1, with 7 bases matching TRBD2. V shed 5 bases and J 3 bases; nucleotides not matched to a gene: 10. This CDR3 comprises 16 residues. Germline V CDR1 and CDR2: LNHDA, SQIVND (reference sequence). CDR3 in amino acids: CASSFSSGMDYNEQFF. The CDR3 DNA reads as TGTGCCAGTAGTTTCTCTAGCGGTATGGACTACAATGAGCAGTTCTTC.